One sample yielded the 14 T cell receptor beta chains listed below, sequenced in a study of persistence of HIV-infected CD4 T cells. The antigens for these receptors are not known. Cells were stimulated with CMV-infected fibroblast lysates at approximately 10 ug/mL. Sorted nonresponding memory CD4+ T cells were CD40L-negative, CD69-negative, CD45RO-high. Sequencing used immunoSEQ version 4 in survey mode. This table comes from immunoSEQ multiplex PCR, and its TCRdb copy is limited to in-frame clones, with some not included. The table lists approximately 27,000 clones, around four fifths of them singletons, with roughly 0.8% in the top ten. Sequenced here: CD4+ T cells sorted from PBMCs after roughly 18-hour stimulation, sampled from a patient who received antiretroviral therapy. The origin of the receptors is an adult woman with HIV who was CMV-seropositive.

The V gene is TRBV5-1, the J gene TRBJ2-3; 11 nucleotides agree with TRBD2. Germline lookup yields CDR1 SGHRS and CDR2 YFSETQ. This CDR3 has 15 residues. V lost 4 bases and J lost 1; bases outside the gene matches: 2. The CDR3 protein is CASSLTSGGTDTQYF. CDR3 in DNA: TGCGCCAGCAGCCTGACTAGCGGGGGCACAGATACGCAGTATTTT.

This clone was seen a few times. The chain employs TRBV19 and TRBJ1-1; D is ambiguous. The CDR3 spans 12 residues. Germline V CDR1 and CDR2: LNHDA, SQIVND (reference sequence). Trimming removed 6 bases from V and 4 bases from J, with 9 bases in between. The CDR3 loop reads CASSLLGTEAFF. In DNA form, the CDR3 reads TGTGCCAGTAGCCTTCTGGGCACTGAAGCTTTCTTT.

The chain joins TRBV2 to TRBJ1-2, with unresolved D. Trimming left V 1 base short and J 2 bases short, with 11 bases between. Germline-derived CDR1 and CDR2 are SNHLY and FYNNEI. The CDR3 runs to 15 residues. CDR3 bases: TGTGCCAGCAGTGAAGGAATCGGACGGAACTATGGCTACACCTTC. Its translation: CASSEGIGRNYGYTF.

The chain is built from TRBV30 and TRBJ1-6, with D possibly matching TRBD1 (6 bases). There are 14 residues in the CDR3. The germline gives CDR1 GTSNPN, CDR2 SVGIG (reference sequence). The V gene lost 1 base and the J gene lost 9 bases, with 13 bases spanning the gap. CDR3 sequence: CAWSARTGISPLHF. CDR3 sequence (DNA): TGTGCCTGGAGTGCCCGAACAGGGATTTCACCCCTCCACTTT.

The CDR3 bases are TGTGCCAGTAGTGCTTTCTCCTCCGGGGGCTCTATCCTTAATTCACCCCTCCACTTT. Protein: CASSAFSSGGSILNSPLHF. The chain is built from TRBV19 and TRBJ1-6; perhaps TRBD1 as D (6 bases). V was shortened by 5 bases and J by 6 bases, with 26 bases between the two germline ends. The V gene's germline CDR1 is LNHDA and CDR2 SQIVND (reference sequence). CDR3 length: 19 amino acids.

This chain links TRBV12-3 or TRBV12-4 with TRBJ2-2, with TRBD2 identical over 7 bases. Trimming cost V 8 bases and J 7 bases; bases outside gene matches: 7. The CDR3 covers 13 residues. CDR3 loop: CASGTPGGGELFF. CDR3 DNA sequence: TGTGCCAGCGGGACCCCGGGAGGCGGGGAGCTGTTTTTT.

This clone ranks as medium-sized. The V and J genes are TRBV7-9 and TRBJ1-2, with D hard to call. The germline V gene encodes CDR1 SEHNR and CDR2 FQNEAQ (reference sequence). Trimming cost V 8 bases and J 2 bases, with 12 bases left between them. This CDR3 region has 13 residues. The DNA for the CDR3 is TGTGCCAGCGGAAAGGAAGCAAACTATGGCTACACCTTC. Its protein is CASGKEANYGYTF.

The chain has TRBV3-1 (or the pseudogene TRBV3-2) and TRBJ2-5; D is possibly TRBD1 (5 bases). From germline, CDR1 is LGHDT and CDR2 YNNKEL (reference sequence). The CDR3 extends over 12 amino acids. The V end was cut by 0 bases, the J end by 12 bases, with 11 bases between. Here the CDR3 DNA reads TGTGCCAGCAGCCAAGATTCCAGGGCTAAGTACTTC. It translates to CASSQDSRAKYF.

This clone is a singleton in its sample. The rearrangement joins TRBV30 to TRBJ1-2; 8 nucleotides line up with TRBD1. With V trimmed by 4 bases and J by 4 bases, 11 bases remained unmatched. The CDR3 is 15 amino acids. The germline CDR1 and CDR2 sequences are GTSNPN and SVGIG (reference sequence). The CDR3, as DNA: TGTGCCTGGACCCCACCGACAGGGGTCCTCTATGGCTACACCTTC. This codes for CAWTPPTGVLYGYTF.

The chain recombines TRBV6-1 with TRBJ1-5; D not resolved. The CDR3 length is 18 residues. Germline-derived CDR1 and CDR2 are MNHNS and SASEGT. The ends were cut back, 1 base at V and 0 bases at J, with 16 bases in the middle. The CDR3 protein is CASSEGSRHRNSNQPQHF. CDR3 DNA sequence: TGTGCCAGCAGTGAAGGATCGCGTCACCGGAATAGCAATCAGCCCCAGCATTTT.

This clone turned up a few times. The chain uses TRBV30 and TRBJ1-6; 7 nucleotides line up with TRBD1. Germline values: CDR1 GTSNPN, CDR2 SVGIG (reference sequence). Germline trimming cut 8 bases from V and 8 bases from J; bases unmatched to any gene: 9. This CDR3 is 13 amino acids long. DNA for the CDR3: TGTGCCGGGGGACAGAACAAGGATTCACCCCTCCACTTT. It translates to CAGGQNKDSPLHF.

The rearrangement joins TRBV2 to TRBJ2-7; D is uncertain. The CDR3 length is 14 residues. V was pared by 2 bases and J by 2 bases, with 10 bases between. The germline V gene has CDR1 SNHLY and CDR2 FYNNEI. CDR3 amino acids: CASSERPGTYEQYV. CDR3 bases: TGTGCCAGCAGTGAACGTCCTGGAACCTACGAGCAGTACGTC.

This clone came up a few times. The chain is built from TRBV5-1 and TRBJ1-2; TRBD1 aligns across 8 bases. Per germline, CDR1 SGHRS and CDR2 YFSETQ. The trim removed 4 bases at V and 9 bases at J, leaving 8 bases unmatched. The CDR3 covers 13 residues. CDR3 in DNA: TGCGCCAGCAGCCTGGAGGGGACAGGCAGCTACACCTTC. It yields the protein CASSLEGTGSYTF.

This clone occurred once. The chain is built from TRBV19 and TRBJ2-7; no firm D call. Between the trimmed V and J ends, which lost 8 bases and 2 bases, there was a span of 13 bases. Germline V CDR1 and CDR2: LNHDA, SQIVND (reference sequence). The CDR3 length is 13 residues. The CDR3 DNA follows: TGTGCCAGTCAGCCGGGTAGAGCCTACGAGCAGTACTTC. Protein product: CASQPGRAYEQYF. Looking up the rest from reference TRBV19 and TRBJ2-7 gives the full variable domain: DGGITQSPKYLFRKEGQNVTLSCEQNLNHDAMYWYRQDPGQGLRLIYYSQIVNDFQKGDIAEGYSVSREKKESFPLTVTSAQKNPTAFYLCASQPGRAYEQYFGPGTRLTVT.